These 19 T cell receptor beta chains were sequenced from one sample in a study of T-cell memory formation after mild COVID-19 (dated by TCRdb to 2020 to 2023). Library method: 5' RACE. The instrument given in TCRdb is Illumina NovaSeq 6000. Clones were called with MiXCR by TCRdb after fastp trimmed the public reads at Q25, and only in-frame beta chains were retained. A single entry per CDR3 protein holds the most common genes and DNA from its merged rows. The sample profile shows 450,000 to 650,000 distinct CDR3 sequences; about 22% of them were found once. Together, the top ten hold around 9.2% of the sample. The sequenced sample was PBMCs or a T cell subset sorted from them (not recorded which). The receptors come from an adult woman who had mild COVID-19 (a few samples of this study predate the infection). The sample titles of this study are shuffled in the database, so cell type and time point are left out; the donor was told from shared clones.

The chain combines TRBV6-6 with TRBJ1-2; D might be TRBD1 (6 bases). This CDR3 has 14 residues. From germline, CDR1 is MNHNY and CDR2 SVGAGI (reference sequence). Trimming took off 6 bases at V and 7 bases at J, with 18 bases between the two ends. CDR3 DNA sequence: TGTGCCAGCAGCCTGATTGGGGGCTTGGGTGGCTACACCTTC. It yields the protein CASSLIGGLGGYTF.

This clonotype has a handful of counts. The chain has TRBV6-4 and TRBJ1-4, with TRBD1 identical over 8 bases. The CDR3 loop spans 14 amino acids. Germline CDR1 reads MRHNA; CDR2 reads SNTAGT. V gave up 6 bases and J gave up 7 bases; unmatched junction bases: 7. CDR3 in DNA: TGTGCCAGCAGAAAGACAGGGGAGAGTGAAAAACTGTTTTTT. It is translated as CASRKTGESEKLFF.

This clonotype was counted ten times or more. The V and J genes are TRBV30 and TRBJ2-2, with 10 bases fitting TRBD1. V shed 5 bases, J shed 5 bases, and the junction held 8 bases outside the gene matches. This CDR3 spans 15 amino acids. Germline CDR1 reads GTSNPN; CDR2 reads SVGIG (reference sequence). CDR3 protein: CAWVPGQGNTGELFF. Written as DNA, the CDR3 is TGTGCCTGGGTCCCGGGACAGGGGAATACCGGGGAGCTGTTTTTT.

The sample holds a few counts of this clonotype. The chain combines TRBV6-5 with TRBJ2-5; 7 nucleotides match TRBD1. This CDR3 contains 14 residues. Per the germline V gene, CDR1 is MNHEY and CDR2 is SVGAGI. Losses at the gene ends were 6 bases for V and 3 bases for J; bases not matched to a gene: 7. The CDR3 here is CASRSFQGEETQYF. CDR3 coding DNA: TGTGCCAGCAGGTCCTTCCAGGGGGAAGAGACCCAGTACTTC.

This chain joins TRBV20-1 and TRBJ2-3; 9 bases agree with TRBD1. V dropped 1 base and J dropped 1; count of bases not matched to a gene: 6. The CDR3 runs 16 residues. Germline CDR1 and CDR2: DFQATT and SNEGSKA (reference sequence). Here the CDR3 reads CSARGTRQGGTDTQYF. CDR3 coding DNA: TGCAGTGCTAGAGGGACCAGACAGGGGGGCACAGATACGCAGTATTTT.

V usage is TRBV7-6 and J usage is TRBJ1-2; 8 bases are a match to TRBD1. From germline, CDR1 is SGHVS and CDR2 FNYEAQ. The CDR3 is 14 amino acids. V shed 5 bases and J 6 bases; nucleotides not matched to a gene: 8. The CDR3 reads CASSPRTGWDGYTF. CDR3 DNA sequence: TGTGCCAGCAGCCCCCGGACAGGGTGGGATGGCTACACCTTC.

This clonotype appeared a few times. CDR3 sequence: CASSPAGHAGDMQFF. The CDR3 bases are TGTGCCAGCAGCCCCGCCGGTCACGCGGGAGACATGCAGTTCTTC. The chain recombines TRBV7-2 with TRBJ2-1, with TRBD2 identical over 7 bases. The V and J ends lost 5 bases and 12 bases, in that order; junction bases with no gene match: 16. The CDR3 length is 15 residues. Per germline, CDR1 SGHTA and CDR2 FQGNSA.

This sequence joins TRBV6-5 and TRBJ2-1; 10 positions match TRBD2. Germline CDR1 and CDR2: MNHEY and SVGAGI. Trimming cost V 6 bases and J 7 bases; bases outside gene matches: 9. The CDR3 is made up of 15 amino acids. The CDR3 sequence: CASRKLAGVMNEQFF. For the CDR3, the DNA is TGTGCCAGCAGGAAGCTAGCGGGGGTAATGAATGAGCAGTTCTTC.

This clonotype was observed a few times. The J gene is TRBJ2-3, the V gene TRBV7-2, with 8 bases that match TRBD1. The trim removed 6 bases at V and 6 bases at J, leaving 11 bases unmatched. The germline V gene has CDR1 SGHTA and CDR2 FQGNSA. This CDR3 spans 15 amino acids. CDR3 sequence: CASSRSGGPPDTQYF. CDR3 nucleotide sequence: TGTGCCAGCAGTCGATCAGGGGGCCCCCCGGATACGCAGTATTTT.

This clonotype occurred a few times. V gene TRBV7-9 combines with J gene TRBJ1-4; D is unclear. CDR1 is SEHNR and CDR2 is FQNEAQ in the germline V gene (reference sequence). V gave up 1 base and J gave up 7 bases, with 22 bases separating them. The CDR3 runs 18 residues. Written as DNA, the CDR3 is TGTGCCAGCAGCTTAGTCGATCACTCCGGTCCGCTGGGTGAAAAACTGTTTTTT. It specifies CASSLVDHSGPLGEKLFF.

This clonotype has just a few counts. The genes are TRBV6-1 and TRBJ1-2; perhaps TRBD1 as D (6 bases). The CDR3 runs to 15 residues. Germline V gene data show CDR1 as MNHNS and CDR2 as SASEGT. Trimming took 7 bases from V and 4 from J, leaving 19 bases between them. Here the CDR3 reads CASTPSRGRGYGYTF. The CDR3 DNA sequence: TGTGCCAGCACTCCTTCCCGGGGGCGAGGCTATGGCTACACCTTC.

This clonotype showed up just a few times. The V call is TRBV7-9, the J call TRBJ2-1; D may correspond to TRBD1 or TRBD2 (5 bases each). The germline V and J ends were trimmed by 6 bases and 7 bases, with 13 bases remaining between them. The CDR3 is 13 residues long. Looked up from germline, CDR1 is SEHNR and CDR2 is FQNEAQ (reference sequence). CDR3 DNA: TGTGCCAGCAGGCAAGGTGGGGGAAATGAGCAGTTCTTC. It encodes CASRQGGGNEQFF.

V is TRBV29-1 and J is TRBJ2-5; D perhaps matches TRBD2 (5 bases). V was trimmed by 7 bases and J by 2 bases, leaving 14 bases between them. Germline V gene data show CDR1 as SQVTM and CDR2 as ANQGSEA. The CDR3 contains 13 residues. CDR3 residues: CSAARTEQETQYF. The CDR3 DNA sequence: TGCAGCGCTGCTCGGACTGAACAAGAGACCCAGTACTTC.

The chain links TRBV20-1 to TRBJ2-3, with no clear D. The CDR3 is 14 residues long. Trimming shortened V by 0 bases and J by 0 bases, and 7 bases separated the two germline ends. The germline V gene has CDR1 DFQATT and CDR2 SNEGSKA (reference sequence). The CDR3 loop is CSAREHPSTDTQYF. The DNA for the CDR3 is TGCAGTGCTAGAGAACACCCAAGCACAGATACGCAGTATTTT.

This sequence joins TRBV20-1 and TRBJ1-1; D is undetermined. The V gene's germline CDR1 is DFQATT and CDR2 SNEGSKA (reference sequence). The CDR3 loop spans 14 amino acids. Trimming pared 5 bases from V and 1 base from J, leaving 14 bases between. CDR3 bases: TGCAGTGCTCTCAAAGGTTTGGCGAACACTGAAGCTTTCTTT. It codes for CSALKGLANTEAFF.

J is TRBJ1-6 and V is TRBV12-3 or TRBV12-4, with 9 bases lining up with TRBD1. V shed 5 bases and J 8 bases; nucleotides not matched to a gene: 10. CDR3 size: 16 residues. The DNA for the CDR3 is TGTGCCAGCAGTCCAACCCCCGGGACAGGGTATTCACCCCTCCACTTT. Translating it yields CASSPTPGTGYSPLHF.

This clonotype has just a few counts. V gene TRBV10-3 combines with J gene TRBJ1-5; D call uncertain. V was shortened by 3 bases and J by 5 bases, with 5 bases between the two germline ends. This CDR3 has 12 residues. In germline, CDR1 is ENHRY, CDR2 SYGVKD. The CDR3 loop is CAISDPYQPQHF. The CDR3 DNA follows: TGTGCCATCAGTGACCCGTATCAGCCCCAGCATTTT.

This clonotype was observed a few times. V is TRBV19 and J is TRBJ1-2; TRBD1 matches 8 bases. Trimming cost V 4 bases and J 0 bases; bases outside gene matches: 10. The germline V gene encodes CDR1 LNHDA and CDR2 SQIVND (reference sequence). This CDR3 comprises 17 residues. This CDR3 is CASSKDTRTGTNYGYTF. The CDR3 bases are TGTGCCAGTAGTAAAGACACCCGGACAGGGACTAACTATGGCTACACCTTC.

The CDR3 nucleotides are TGCAGTGCCAGACAGGGGGTTAGCACAGATACGCAGTATTTT. The encoded protein is CSARQGVSTDTQYF. The chain has TRBV20-1 and TRBJ2-3; 9 bases line up with TRBD1. The CDR3 sequence is 14 residues long. CDR1 and CDR2 (germline): DFQATT, SNEGSKA (reference sequence). Unmatched junction bases numbered 4, after V lost 6 bases and J lost 0 bases.